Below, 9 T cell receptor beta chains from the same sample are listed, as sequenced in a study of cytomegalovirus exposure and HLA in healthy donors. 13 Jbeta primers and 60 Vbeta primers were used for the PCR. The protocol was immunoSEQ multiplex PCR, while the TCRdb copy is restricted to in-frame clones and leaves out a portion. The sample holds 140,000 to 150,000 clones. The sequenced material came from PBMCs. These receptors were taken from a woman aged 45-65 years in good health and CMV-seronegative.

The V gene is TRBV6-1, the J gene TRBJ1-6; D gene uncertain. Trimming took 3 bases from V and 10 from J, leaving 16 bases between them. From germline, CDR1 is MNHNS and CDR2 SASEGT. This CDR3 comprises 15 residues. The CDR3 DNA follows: TGTGCCAGCAGTGACTCAGCGGGCTTGGGATCACCCCTCCACTTT. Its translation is CASSDSAGLGSPLHF.

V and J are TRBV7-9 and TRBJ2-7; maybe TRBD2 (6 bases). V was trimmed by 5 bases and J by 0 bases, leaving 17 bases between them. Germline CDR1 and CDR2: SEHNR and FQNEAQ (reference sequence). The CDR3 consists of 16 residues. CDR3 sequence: CASSPAWGESSYEQYF. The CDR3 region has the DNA TGTGCCAGCAGCCCCGCGTGGGGGGAAAGCTCCTACGAGCAGTACTTC.

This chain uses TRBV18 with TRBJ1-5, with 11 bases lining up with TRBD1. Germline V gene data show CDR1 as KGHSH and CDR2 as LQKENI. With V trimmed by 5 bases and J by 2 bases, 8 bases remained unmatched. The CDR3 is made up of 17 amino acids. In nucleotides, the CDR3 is TGTGCCAGCTCAGTCCGGGGACAGGGGGATGGCAATCAGCCCCAGCATTTT. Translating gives CASSVRGQGDGNQPQHF.

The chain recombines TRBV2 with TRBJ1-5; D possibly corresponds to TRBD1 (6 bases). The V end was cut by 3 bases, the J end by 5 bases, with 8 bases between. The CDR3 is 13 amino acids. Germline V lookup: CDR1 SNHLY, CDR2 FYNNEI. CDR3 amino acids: CASSDEGDQPQHF. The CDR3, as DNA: TGTGCCAGCAGTGACGAGGGGGATCAGCCCCAGCATTTT.

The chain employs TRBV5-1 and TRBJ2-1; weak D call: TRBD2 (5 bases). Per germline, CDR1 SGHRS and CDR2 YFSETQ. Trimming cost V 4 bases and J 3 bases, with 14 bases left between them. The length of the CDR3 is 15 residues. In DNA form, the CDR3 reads TGCGCCAGCAGCCTCGAAAGCGGCAACTACAATGAGCAGTTCTTC. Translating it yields CASSLESGNYNEQFF.

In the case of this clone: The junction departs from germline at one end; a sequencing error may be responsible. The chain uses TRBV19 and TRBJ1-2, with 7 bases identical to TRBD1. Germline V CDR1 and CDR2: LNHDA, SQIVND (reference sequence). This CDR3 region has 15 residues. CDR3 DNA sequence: TGTGCCAGTAGTCTCAAGATAAGGGCAGCACAGGGGAAGAGCTTC. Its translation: CASSLKIRAAQGKSF. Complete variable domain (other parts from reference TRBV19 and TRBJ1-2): DGGITQSPKYLFRKEGQNVTLSCEQNLNHDAMYWYRQDPGQGLRLIYYSQIVNDFQKGDIAEGYSVSREKKESFPLTVTSAQKNPTAFYLCASSLKIRAAQGKSFGSGTRLTVV.

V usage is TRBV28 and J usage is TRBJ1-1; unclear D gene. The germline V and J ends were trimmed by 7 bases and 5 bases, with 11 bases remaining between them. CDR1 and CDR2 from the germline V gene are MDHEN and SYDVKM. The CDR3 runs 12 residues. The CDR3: CASIRRRTEAFF. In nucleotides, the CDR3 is TGTGCCAGCATCAGAAGGCGGACTGAAGCTTTCTTT.

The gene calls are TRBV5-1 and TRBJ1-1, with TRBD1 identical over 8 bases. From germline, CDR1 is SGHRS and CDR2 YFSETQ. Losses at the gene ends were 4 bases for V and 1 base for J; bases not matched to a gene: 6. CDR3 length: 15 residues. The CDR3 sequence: CASSIYRGENTEAFF. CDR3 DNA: TGCGCCAGCAGCATCTACAGGGGGGAGAACACTGAAGCTTTCTTT.

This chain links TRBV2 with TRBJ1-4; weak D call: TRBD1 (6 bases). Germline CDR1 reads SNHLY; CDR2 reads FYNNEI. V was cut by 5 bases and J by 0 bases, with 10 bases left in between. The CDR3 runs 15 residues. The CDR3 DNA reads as TGTGCCAGCAGTAGGACAGCAGCAACTAATGAAAAACTGTTTTTT. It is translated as CASSRTAATNEKLFF.